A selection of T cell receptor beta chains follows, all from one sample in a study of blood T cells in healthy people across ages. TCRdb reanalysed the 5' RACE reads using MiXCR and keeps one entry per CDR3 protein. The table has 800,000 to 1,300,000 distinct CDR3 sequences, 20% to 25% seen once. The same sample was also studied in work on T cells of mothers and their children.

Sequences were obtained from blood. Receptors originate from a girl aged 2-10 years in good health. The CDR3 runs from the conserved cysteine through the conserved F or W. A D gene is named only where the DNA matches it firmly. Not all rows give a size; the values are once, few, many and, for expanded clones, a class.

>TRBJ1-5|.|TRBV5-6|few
TGTGCCAGCAGCTTGGGAGGGACGCTAGGAAATCAGCCCCAGCATTTT
CASSLGGTLGNQPQHF
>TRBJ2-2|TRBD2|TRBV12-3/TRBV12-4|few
TGTGCCAGCAGTATTAAACCATCCTCCCTAGCGGGGGGGCCCACCGGGGAGCTGCTTTTT
CASSIKPSSLAGGPTGELLF
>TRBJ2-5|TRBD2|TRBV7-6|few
TGTGCCAGCAGCCCTAGCGGGGGCGCCTTTGGGACCCAGTACTTC
CASSPSGGAFGTQYF
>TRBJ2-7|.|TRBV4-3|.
TGCGCCAGCAGCCAAGATCTTTCCCGGGCCGAGCAGTACTTC
CASSQDLSRAEQYF
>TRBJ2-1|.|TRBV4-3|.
TGCGCCAGCAGCCAATTTAGACGCAATGAGCAGTTCTTC
CASSQFRRNEQFF
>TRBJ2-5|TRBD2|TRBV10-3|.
TGTGCCATCAGCGAGGCCCTAGCGGGAGGGCTGGAGACCCAGTACTTC
CAISEALAGGLETQYF
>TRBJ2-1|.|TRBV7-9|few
TGTGCCAGCAGCTCCCCGAGCAATGAGCAGTTCTTC
CASSSPSNEQFF
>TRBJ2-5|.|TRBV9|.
TGTGCCAGCAGCACACCCTTGGACCAAGAGACCCAGTACTTC
CASSTPLDQETQYF
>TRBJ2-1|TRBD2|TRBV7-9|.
TGTGCCGGCAGCTACGTAGCGGGAGGGCCCTATGAGCAGTTCTTC
CAGSYVAGGPYEQFF
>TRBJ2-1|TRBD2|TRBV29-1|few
TGCAGCGTCCGTGGGGGGGACTTAAAATACAATGAGCAGTTCTTC
CSVRGGDLKYNEQFF
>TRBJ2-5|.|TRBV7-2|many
TGTGCCAGCAGCTTAGGAGGGGTCGAGACCCAGTACTTC
CASSLGGVETQYF
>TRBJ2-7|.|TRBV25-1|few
TGTGCCAGCATCCATCCCGACAAAGGGGAAACCGGCGAGCAGTACTTC
CASIHPDKGETGEQYF
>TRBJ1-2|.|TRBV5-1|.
TGCGCCAGCAGCGATGTATCATGGACAGCCAACTATGGCTACACCTTC
CASSDVSWTANYGYTF
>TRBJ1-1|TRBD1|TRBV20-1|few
TGCAGTGCTAGGGAGGGGGCAGCTGAAACTTTCTTT
CSAREGAAETFF
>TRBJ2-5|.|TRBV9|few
TGTGCCAGCAGCGTTGGGGTAGACCAAGAGACCCAGTACTTC
CASSVGVDQETQYF
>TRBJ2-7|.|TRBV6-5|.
TGTGCCGGCAGTTCAGGGTACGAGCAGTACTTC
CAGSSGYEQYF
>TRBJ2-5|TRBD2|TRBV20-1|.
TGCAGTGCTAGCCTAGCGGAGCACCAAGAGACCCAGTACTTC
CSASLAEHQETQYF
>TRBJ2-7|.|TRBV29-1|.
TGCGGCGTTTTACTGACAGGAGCTTCCTACGAGCAGTACTTC
CGVLLTGASYEQYF
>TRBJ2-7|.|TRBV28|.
TGTGCCACCTACGGCCTGCACTACGAGCAGTACTTC
CATYGLHYEQYF
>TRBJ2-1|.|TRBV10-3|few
TGTGCCATCAGTCCCGGCCGCCCTGAGCAGTTCTTC
CAISPGRPEQFF
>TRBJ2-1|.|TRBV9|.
TGTGCCAGCAGCGTAGGGTGGGTCAGCACCAGCTCCTACAATGAGCAGTTCTTC
CASSVGWVSTSSYNEQFF
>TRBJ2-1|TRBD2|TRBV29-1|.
TGCAGCGTTCCCAGACTAGCGGGTCTATACAATGAGCAGTTCTTC
CSVPRLAGLYNEQFF
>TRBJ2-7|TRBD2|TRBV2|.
TGTGCCAGCAGCGCACTAGCGATGGGCTACGAGCAGTACTTC
CASSALAMGYEQYF
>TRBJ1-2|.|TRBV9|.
TGTGCCAGCAACGGGGCAGGAGGCTACACCTTC
CASNGAGGYTF
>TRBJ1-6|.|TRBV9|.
TGTGCCAGCAGCTCCTCCGGGGACCTCCATCCACCCCTCCGCTTT
CASSSSGDLHPPLRF
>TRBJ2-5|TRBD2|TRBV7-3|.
TGTGCCAGCAGCGATCCGGGTAGCGGGGGTGGGGAGACCCAGTACTTC
CASSDPGSGGGETQYF
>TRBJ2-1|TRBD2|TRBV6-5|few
TGTGCCACCATAGGGACTAGCGGGAGAAATGAGCAGTTCTTC
CATIGTSGRNEQFF
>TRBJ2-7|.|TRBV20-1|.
TGCAGTGCTAGAAGCAGGGGGAGGAACGAGCAGTACTTC
CSARSRGRNEQYF
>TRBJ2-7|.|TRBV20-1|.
TGCAGTGCTAGGAAGAGCGGAACCTACGAGCAGTACTTC
CSARKSGTYEQYF
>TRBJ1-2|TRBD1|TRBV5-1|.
TGCGCCAGCAGCTGGACAGGGGAGAATGGGCCTGGCTACACCTTC
CASSWTGENGPGYTF
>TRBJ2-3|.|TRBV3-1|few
TGTGCCAGCAGCCAAGATCTGACAGCGTCAGATACGCAGTATTTT
CASSQDLTASDTQYF
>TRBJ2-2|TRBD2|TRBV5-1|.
TGCGCCAGCAGCTTGGAAGGACTAGCGGCCACCGGGGAGCTGTTTTTT
CASSLEGLAATGELFF
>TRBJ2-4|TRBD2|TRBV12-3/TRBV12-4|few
TGTGCCAGCAGTGGACGGGGGGTCCTGAGAAACATTCAGTACTTC
CASSGRGVLRNIQYF
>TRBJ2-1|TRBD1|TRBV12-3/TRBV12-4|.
TGTGCCAGCAGGGGACAGGGCGGCAATGAGCAGTTCTTC
CASRGQGGNEQFF
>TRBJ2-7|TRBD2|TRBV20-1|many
TGCAGTGCTAGACCGACTAGCGGTTCCTACGAGCAGTACTTC
CSARPTSGSYEQYF